Each of the 5 T cell receptor beta chains below was sequenced from the same sample in a study of Tregs in tolerant kidney transplant recipients. The repertoire was sequenced with immunoSEQ multiplex PCR; TCRdb's copy has only in-frame clones and lacks some. The sample has about 48,000 clones; the top ten hold roughly 0.85%. Sequenced here: CD4+ T cells from blood, sampled before the transplant. These TCRs come from a human donor who received a combined kidney and bone marrow transplant.

Concerning this clone itself: The CDR3 extends 3 residues past the end of the read, so its final part is completed from the germline J gene. This sequence joins TRBV7-2 and TRBJ2-7; 7 bases fit TRBD2. This CDR3 is built from 14 residues. Trimming cost V 5 bases and J 3 bases; bases outside gene matches: 7. CDR1 and CDR2 from the germline V gene are SGHTA and FQGNSA. Partial CDR3 DNA: TGTGCCAGCAGCCTCTCAGGGACTAACTACGAG. This translates into CASSLSGTNYE. The whole CDR3 protein reads CASSLSGTNYEQYF.

On this clone itself: The read ends 3 residues shy of where the CDR3 ends; the end is completed using the germline J gene. The chain links TRBV18 to TRBJ2-1, with D possibly TRBD1 on 5 matching bases. Per germline, CDR1 KGHSH and CDR2 LQKENI. There are 16 residues in the CDR3. V dropped 1 base and J dropped 2 bases, with 12 bases sitting between them. CDR3 region: CASSPLWQGTYNEQFF. CDR3 bases read: TGTGCCAGCTCACCACTATGGCAGGGTACCTACAATGAG.

Notes on this clone: The CDR3 is cut off 3 residues early in the read; its end comes from the germline J gene. V is TRBV7-9 and J is TRBJ2-5, with TRBD1 matching 9 bases. CDR3 length: 14 residues. Germline values: CDR1 SEHNR, CDR2 FQNEAQ (reference sequence). J lost 3 bases, V lost 1 base, and 0 bases had no gene match. The CDR3 loop is CASSLGTGEETQYF. Partial CDR3 DNA: TGTGCCAGCAGCTTAGGGACAGGGGAAGAGACC.

Details on this clone: The sequence runs out 3 residues before the end of the CDR3; the remainder is reconstructed from the germline J gene. This rearrangement joins TRBV5-1 to TRBJ1-1; 7 bases map to TRBD1. Germline loops: CDR1 SGHRS, CDR2 YFSETQ. The V and J ends lost 4 bases and 1 base, in that order; junction bases with no gene match: 4. CDR3 length: 14 amino acids. The CDR3 reads CASSLRQGNTEAFF. The CDR3 bases that were read are TGCGCCAGCAGCCTGAGACAGGGGAACACTGAA.

A remark on this clone: With the read ending 3 residues before the CDR3 end, the germline J gene is used to fill in that end. The rearrangement joins TRBV20-1 to TRBJ2-3; D possibly corresponds to TRBD2 (7 bases). The length of the CDR3 is 15 residues. The germline V and J ends were trimmed by 7 bases and 6 bases, with 23 bases remaining between them. The germline gives CDR1 DFQATT, CDR2 SNEGSKA (reference sequence). The DNA read from the CDR3 is TGCAGTGGTCTCGAAGCGAGGAGGGGGGGGGATACG. It yields the protein CSGLEARRGGDT. The whole CDR3 protein reads CSGLEARRGGDTQYF.